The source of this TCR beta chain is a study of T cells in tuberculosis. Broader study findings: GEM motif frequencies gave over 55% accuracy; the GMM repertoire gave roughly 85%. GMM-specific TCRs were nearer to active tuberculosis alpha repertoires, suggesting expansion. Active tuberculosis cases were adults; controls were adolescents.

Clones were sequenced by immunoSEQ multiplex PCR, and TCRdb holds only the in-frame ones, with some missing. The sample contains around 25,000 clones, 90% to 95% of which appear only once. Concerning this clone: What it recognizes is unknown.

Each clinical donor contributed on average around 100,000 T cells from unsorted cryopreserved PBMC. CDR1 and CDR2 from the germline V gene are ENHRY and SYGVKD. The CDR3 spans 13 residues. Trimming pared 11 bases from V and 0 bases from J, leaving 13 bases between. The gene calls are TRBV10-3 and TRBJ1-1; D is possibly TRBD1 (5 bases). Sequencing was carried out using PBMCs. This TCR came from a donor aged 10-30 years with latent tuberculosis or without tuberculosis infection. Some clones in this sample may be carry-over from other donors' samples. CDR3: CAVQVGMNTEAFF. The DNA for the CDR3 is TGTGCCGTACAGGTGGGCATGAACACTGAAGCTTTCTTT.